This passage covers 31 T cell receptor beta chains from one sample sequenced in a study of blood T cell repertoires in COVID-19. Sequenced by immunoSEQ multiplex PCR; TCRdb stores in-frame clones only, minus some. The repertoire holds some 220,000 clones, around 82% seen once, with around 7.3% in the top ten. Sample: peripheral blood. The receptors shown here come from a woman aged 70-85 years with acute or convalescent COVID-19.

The chain recombines TRBV19 with TRBJ2-7, with 12 bases lining up with TRBD2. CDR1 and CDR2 (germline): LNHDA, SQIVND (reference sequence). The CDR3 totals 16 residues. The V segment lost 5 bases and the J segment 3 bases; nucleotides outside the gene matches: 8. The CDR3 nucleotides read TGTGCCAGTAGTGACGGGACTAGCGGGTGGTACTACGAGCAGTACGTC. Translating it yields CASSDGTSGWYYEQYV.

This clone appeared a single time. V gene TRBV15 combines with J gene TRBJ2-1; 9 nucleotides agree with TRBD2. This CDR3 contains 17 residues. Germline-derived CDR1 and CDR2 are LNHNV and YYDKDF (reference sequence). With V trimmed by 0 bases and J by 4 bases, 7 bases remained unmatched. In DNA, the CDR3 is TGTGCCACCAGCAGAGATTACCTAGCGGGGTCTTACAATGAGCAGTTCTTC. Protein product: CATSRDYLAGSYNEQFF.

The J gene is TRBJ2-5, the V gene TRBV6-5; TRBD1 might be the D (6 bases). Germline V lookup: CDR1 MNHEY, CDR2 SVGAGI. Trimming removed 0 bases at V and 4 bases at J, with 15 bases between. This CDR3 spans 16 amino acids. CDR3 region: CASSYSGQGLGETQYF. The CDR3 DNA sequence: TGTGCCAGCAGTTACTCGGGGCAGGGGCTGGGAGAGACCCAGTACTTC.

This clone was detected once. This chain uses TRBV10-2 with TRBJ2-2, with D maybe TRBD1 (6 bases). The CDR3 covers 14 residues. Trimming cost V 8 bases and J 4 bases, with 14 bases left between them. Germline assignment: CDR1 WSHSY and CDR2 SAAADI. The CDR3 DNA follows: TGCGCCAGCTCAGGGGCTTTCGTCACCGGGGAGCTGTTTTTT. Its translation: CASSGAFVTGELFF.

CDR3 region: CASSKPGGWELFF. The CDR3 bases are TGTGCCAGCAGCAAACCGGGGGGGTGGGAGCTGTTTTTT. The chain combines TRBV21-1 with TRBJ2-2; the table's D call, TRBD2, has no DNA check behind it. TRBV21-1 is listed as a pseudogene. This CDR3 is 13 amino acids long.

V usage is TRBV3-1 (or the pseudogene TRBV3-2) and J usage is TRBJ2-1; D is undetermined. The CDR3 spans 12 residues. Trimming removed 0 bases from V and 9 bases from J, with 6 bases in between. Germline values: CDR1 LGHDT, CDR2 YNNKEL (reference sequence). This chain's CDR3 is CASSQEIGEQFF. Here the CDR3 DNA reads TGTGCCAGCAGCCAAGAAATCGGTGAGCAGTTCTTC.

This chain links TRBV7-9 with TRBJ2-3; D is ambiguous. Germline loops: CDR1 SEHNR, CDR2 FQNEAQ (reference sequence). V was trimmed by 4 bases and J by 2 bases, leaving 4 bases between them. CDR3 length: 12 residues. The CDR3 nucleotides are TGTGCCAGCAGCTCATTCACAGATACGCAGTATTTT. Translating it yields CASSSFTDTQYF.

The rearrangement links TRBV9 to TRBJ2-1; D perhaps matches TRBD1 (5 bases). The ends were cut back, 4 bases at V and 4 bases at J, with 15 bases in the middle. The CDR3 is made up of 15 amino acids. Germline-derived CDR1 and CDR2 are SGDLS and YYNGEE. The CDR3 reads CASSSQGHLYNEQFF. Written as DNA, the CDR3 is TGTGCCAGCAGCTCTCAGGGCCATCTATACAATGAGCAGTTCTTC.

Here the CDR3 reads CATSDRGVDGYTF. Here the CDR3 DNA reads TGTGCCACCAGCGACAGGGGAGTGGATGGCTACACCTTC. The chain couples TRBV24-1 to TRBJ1-2; 8 bases match TRBD1. The CDR3 sequence is 13 residues long. From germline, CDR1 is KGHDR and CDR2 SFDVKD. J lost 6 bases, V lost 7 bases, and 6 bases had no gene match.

This chain links TRBV5-1 with TRBJ2-3, with D perhaps TRBD1 (6 bases). Germline CDR1 and CDR2: SGHRS and YFSETQ. The CDR3 consists of 15 residues. Trimming removed 0 bases from V and 4 bases from J, with 12 bases in between. In DNA, the CDR3 is TGCGCCAGCAGCTTGGGAGTGGGGGCCTCAGATACGCAGTATTTT. Residues: CASSLGVGASDTQYF. Together with reference TRBV5-1 and TRBJ2-3, the CDR3 gives the full variable domain: KAGVTQTPRYLIKTRGQQVTLSCSPISGHRSVSWYQQTPGQGLQFLFEYFSETQRNKGNFPGRFSGRQFSNSRSEMNVSTLELGDSALYLCASSLGVGASDTQYFGPGTRLTVL.

This clone was observed a handful of times. The chain combines TRBV15 with TRBJ2-3; D is perhaps TRBD2 (7 bases). V lost 1 base and J 8 bases, leaving 19 bases between the germline ends. The germline V gene has CDR1 LNHNV and CDR2 YYDKDF (reference sequence). CDR3 length: 16 amino acids. The CDR3 sequence: CATSRGGGWGGATQYF. Written as DNA, the CDR3 is TGTGCCACCAGCAGAGGGGGGGGCTGGGGTGGTGCTACGCAGTATTTT.

CDR3 in DNA: TGTGCCACCAGCAGAGAGAATCCAGCGGGGGGTCACAATGAGCAGTTCTTC. It is translated as CATSRENPAGGHNEQFF. The chain combines TRBV15 with TRBJ2-1; 9 bases line up with TRBD2. There are 17 residues in the CDR3. Germline values: CDR1 LNHNV, CDR2 YYDKDF (reference sequence). J lost 5 bases, V lost 0 bases, and 8 bases had no gene match. The full variable domain, its missing parts supplied by reference TRBV15 and TRBJ2-1, is DAMVIQNPRYQVTQFGKPVTLSCSQTLNHNVMYWYQQKSSQAPKLLFHYYDKDFNNEADTPDNFQSRRPNTSFCFLDIRSPGLGDTAMYLCATSRENPAGGHNEQFFGPGTRLTVL.

J is TRBJ1-1 and V is TRBV18, with 8 positions matching TRBD1. The CDR3 runs to 13 residues. The germline V gene encodes CDR1 KGHSH and CDR2 LQKENI. The J segment lost 5 bases and the V segment lost 6 bases, leaving 5 bases of the junction unmatched. This CDR3 reads CASSQGARTEAFF. CDR3 nucleotide sequence: TGTGCCAGCTCTCAGGGGGCGAGGACTGAAGCTTTCTTT.

The chain employs TRBV5-5 and TRBJ2-1; 7 nucleotides align to TRBD2. The ends lost 1 base at V and 5 bases at J; junction bases unmatched: 6. Germline loops: CDR1 SGHKS, CDR2 YYEKEE (reference sequence). The CDR3 contains 15 residues. CDR3 in amino acids: CASSLWGGFDNEQFF. CDR3 DNA sequence: TGTGCCAGCAGCTTGTGGGGGGGTTTCGACAATGAGCAGTTCTTC.

The gene calls are TRBV5-8 and TRBJ1-1; TRBD1 aligns across 7 bases. The germline V gene has CDR1 SGHTS and CDR2 YDEGEE. CDR3 size: 13 residues. V lost 2 bases to trimming and J lost 5 bases; unmatched junction nucleotides: 3. This chain's CDR3 is CASSLQGRTEAFF. CDR3 nucleotides: TGTGCCAGCAGCTTACAGGGGAGGACTGAAGCTTTCTTT.

The gene calls are TRBV2 and TRBJ2-5, with 8 bases that match TRBD1. Germline CDR1 SNHLY, CDR2 FYNNEI. The CDR3 contains 15 residues. J was trimmed by 3 bases and V by 5 bases; bases with no gene match: 8. The CDR3 loop is CASSRGPGGEETQYF. Written as DNA, the CDR3 is TGTGCCAGCAGTCGCGGACCAGGGGGCGAAGAGACCCAGTACTTC.

The CDR3 bases are TGCGCCAGCAGCTTGGGAAGCGACAGGACGAATAATTCACCCCTCCACTTT. It specifies CASSLGSDRTNNSPLHF. The gene calls are TRBV5-1 and TRBJ1-6; D might be TRBD1 (6 bases). Looked up from germline, CDR1 is SGHRS and CDR2 is YFSETQ. V lost 0 bases, J lost 5 bases, and 15 bases lay in between. This CDR3 is 17 amino acids long.

The chain combines TRBV14 with TRBJ1-1; D not resolved. The CDR3 totals 14 residues. CDR1 and CDR2 from the germline V gene are SGHDN and FVKESK. The V end lost 2 bases, the J end lost 1 base, and 8 bases lay between the germline ends. The CDR3 DNA is TGTGCCAGCAGCCAAAGTCTCGGGAACACTGAAGCTTTCTTT. This codes for CASSQSLGNTEAFF.

This chain connects TRBV7-2 to TRBJ1-1; D unclear. V was pared by 2 bases and J by 2 bases, with 12 bases between. Germline CDR1 is SGHTA and CDR2 is FQGNSA. CDR3 size: 15 residues. CDR3 in amino acids: CASSLRAGLNTEAFF. CDR3 nucleotides: TGTGCCAGCAGCTTAAGGGCAGGACTTAACACTGAAGCTTTCTTT. The full variable domain, in which reference TRBV7-2 and TRBJ1-1 provide the parts outside the CDR3, is GAGVSQSPSNKVTEKGKDVELRCDPISGHTALYWYRQSLGQGLEFLIYFQGNSAPDKSGLPSDRFSAERTGGSVSTLTIQRTQQEDSAVYLCASSLRAGLNTEAFFGQGTRLTVV.

This clone was picked up one time. V gene TRBV5-1 combines with J gene TRBJ2-3; a possible D gene is TRBD2 (5 bases). Deletions cut 2 bases from V and 6 bases from J, with 7 bases between. The CDR3 covers 12 residues. Germline CDR1 and CDR2: SGHRS and YFSETQ. CDR3 sequence reads: CASSFSADTQYF. In nucleotides, the CDR3 is TGCGCCAGCAGCTTTAGCGCGGATACGCAGTATTTT. The full variable domain, completed using reference TRBV5-1 and TRBJ2-3, is KAGVTQTPRYLIKTRGQQVTLSCSPISGHRSVSWYQQTPGQGLQFLFEYFSETQRNKGNFPGRFSGRQFSNSRSEMNVSTLELGDSALYLCASSFSADTQYFGPGTRLTVL.

This clone was detected once. The chain is built from TRBV2 and TRBJ1-6; TRBD1 agrees at 7 bases. This CDR3 spans 14 amino acids. CDR1 SNHLY and CDR2 FYNNEI come from the germline V gene. V was clipped by 5 bases and J by 10 bases; unmatched bases: 8. CDR3 bases: TGTGCCAGCAGTAGACAGGGAAAGGGATCACCCCTCCACTTT. Translating gives CASSRQGKGSPLHF.

The chain employs TRBV10-3 and TRBJ2-5, with TRBD2 matching 9 bases. Germline V gene lookup returns CDR1 ENHRY and CDR2 SYGVKD. Trimming at V came to 4 bases and at J to 8 bases, leaving 14 bases not matched to a gene. This CDR3 has 16 residues. CDR3 bases: TGTGCCATCAGTGGTACGGCGGGGGGGCCGAGTGGAACCCAGTACTTC. This gives the protein CAISGTAGGPSGTQYF.

CDR3 in amino acids: CSASPPIAGYQDQYF. Here the CDR3 DNA reads TGCAGTGCTAGTCCTCCGATAGCGGGGTACCAGGACCAGTACTTC. The V and J genes are TRBV20-1 and TRBJ2-5, with 8 bases that match TRBD2. The V gene's germline CDR1 is DFQATT and CDR2 SNEGSKA (reference sequence). The CDR3 runs 15 residues. V gave up 3 bases and J gave up 10 bases; unmatched junction bases: 16.

The chain couples TRBV18 to TRBJ1-2; no clear D. CDR3 length: 15 residues. Trimming shortened V by 3 bases and J by 5 bases, and 16 bases separated the two germline ends. Germline V gives CDR1 KGHSH, CDR2 LQKENI. The CDR3 nucleotides are TGTGCCAGCTCACCGGATCCGTGGGAGTCATATGGCTACACCTTC. Its translation: CASSPDPWESYGYTF.

The chain combines TRBV7-2 with TRBJ2-7, with 12 bases fitting TRBD1. With V trimmed by 3 bases and J by 6 bases, 3 bases remained unmatched. CDR3 length: 14 amino acids. Germline CDR1 reads SGHTA; CDR2 reads FQGNSA. CDR3 amino acids: CASSLGTGGAEQYF. The CDR3 bases are TGTGCCAGCAGCTTGGGGACAGGGGGCGCCGAGCAGTACTTC.

The chain joins TRBV7-9 to TRBJ1-1; weak D call: TRBD1 (6 bases). The CDR3 extends over 13 amino acids. The germline V gene has CDR1 SEHNR and CDR2 FQNEAQ (reference sequence). Trimming cost V 5 bases and J 5 bases, with 12 bases left between them. CDR3 sequence reads: CASSPRQETEAFF. The CDR3, as DNA: TGTGCCAGCAGCCCACGACAGGAGACTGAAGCTTTCTTT.

The chain carries TRBV9 and TRBJ1-6, with D hard to call. Between the trimmed V and J ends, which lost 0 bases and 0 bases, there was a span of 4 bases. The germline V gene encodes CDR1 SGDLS and CDR2 YYNGEE. The CDR3 length is 15 residues. The CDR3 is CASSVDSSYNSPLHF. CDR3 sequence (DNA): TGTGCCAGCAGCGTAGACAGCTCCTATAATTCACCCCTCCACTTT.

This clone has just a few counts. J is TRBJ2-2 and V is TRBV27; D not resolved. Germline V gene lookup returns CDR1 MNHEY and CDR2 SMNVEV (reference sequence). This CDR3 is built from 14 residues. V lost 3 bases to trimming and J lost 1 base, with 6 bases between them. The CDR3: CASSLGKNTGELFF. CDR3 bases: TGTGCCAGCAGTTTGGGCAAGAACACCGGGGAGCTGTTTTTT.

This chain links TRBV11-3 with TRBJ2-7; possible D gene TRBD2, 5 bases. This CDR3 is 13 amino acids long. Germline loops: CDR1 SGHNT, CDR2 YENEEA. V lost 3 bases and J 7 bases, leaving 13 bases between the germline ends. CDR3 bases: TGTGCCAGCAGCTTCATCCCGACGGGAGAGCAGTACTTC. Residues: CASSFIPTGEQYF.

The chain combines TRBV4-3 with TRBJ2-1; 8 bases agree with TRBD2. Germline V gene sequence: CDR1 LGHNA, CDR2 YSLEER. The CDR3 is 17 residues long. The V segment lost 0 bases and the J segment 6 bases; nucleotides outside the gene matches: 10. CDR3 protein: CASSQDPRGGAINEQFF. The CDR3 DNA follows: TGCGCCAGCAGCCAAGACCCACGGGGGGGAGCCATCAATGAGCAGTTCTTC.

The rearrangement links TRBV5-1 to TRBJ2-2; D remains unclear. Looked up from germline, CDR1 is SGHRS and CDR2 is YFSETQ. The CDR3 consists of 15 residues. V gave up 1 base and J gave up 1 base, with 8 bases separating them. The CDR3 region has the DNA TGCGCCAGCAGCTTGTTAGGAGAGAACACCGGGGAGCTGTTTTTT. Protein: CASSLLGENTGELFF.